Listed below are T cell receptor beta chains from one sample, sequenced in a study of vaccination and CD4 T cells after COVID-19. The antigens for these receptors are not known. Each CDR3 protein gets one entry after TCRdb re-called the PCR reads with MiXCR. There are just over 7,500 distinct CDR3 sequences in the sample; over 25% occur only once, and 13% to 15% lies in the top ten. The sequenced sample was CD4+ T cells from blood, cultured in vitro. Every receptor here comes from a human donor in good health. The CDR3 runs from the conserved cysteine through the conserved F or W. A D gene is named only where the DNA matches it firmly. Size tells how often a clone was seen (once, few, many) or the class of an expanded clone, and some rows leave it out.

v_call	clone_size	cdr3_length	d_call	j_call	cdr3_aa	cdr3_nt
TRBV20-1	NA	13	NA	TRBJ1-1	CSASGGADTEAFF	TGCAGTGCTAGCGGGGGCGCGGACACTGAAGCTTTCTTT
TRBV6-2/TRBV6-3	NA	16	TRBD1	TRBJ2-2	CASRRSGQGGSGELFF	TGTGCCAGCAGGAGATCGGGACAGGGTGGTTCCGGGGAGCTGTTTTTT
TRBV28	NA	14	TRBD1	TRBJ1-5	CASSQSQGARPQHF	TGTGCCAGCAGCCAATCCCAGGGGGCCAGGCCCCAGCATTTT
TRBV2	NA	17	NA	TRBJ1-2	CASPPGALHPGSYGYTF	TGTGCCAGCCCGCCCGGGGCCCTCCACCCGGGTAGTTATGGCTACACCTTC
TRBV6-5	few	13	TRBD1	TRBJ2-7	CASSYSTGNEQYF	TGTGCCAGCAGTTACTCGACAGGGAACGAGCAGTACTTC
TRBV20-1	NA	16	TRBD2	TRBJ2-2	CSARDGTSGDTGELFF	TGCAGTGCTAGAGACGGGACTAGCGGGGATACCGGGGAGCTGTTTTTT
TRBV29-1	NA	11	NA	TRBJ1-1	CSVAADTEAFF	TGCAGCGTTGCTGCGGACACTGAAGCTTTCTTT
TRBV4-2	NA	15	NA	TRBJ2-7	CASSQEGEAHYEQYF	TGTGCCAGCAGCCAAGAAGGGGAGGCTCACTACGAGCAGTACTTC
TRBV2	few	12	NA	TRBJ1-2	CGVRPGNYGYTF	TGTGGGGTTCGGCCGGGGAACTATGGCTACACCTTC
TRBV19	NA	15	NA	TRBJ1-6	CASSRRTADNSPLHF	TGTGCCAGTAGTAGGAGGACAGCCGATAATTCACCCCTCCACTTT
TRBV20-1	NA	17	TRBD2	TRBJ2-1	CSARVGTGREGYNEQFF	TGCAGTGCTAGAGTAGGGACCGGGCGGGAGGGATACAATGAGCAGTTCTTC
TRBV19	NA	14	NA	TRBJ2-7	CASSKGDGTYEQYF	TGTGCCAGTAGTAAGGGGGACGGGACCTACGAGCAGTACTTC
TRBV28	NA	14	TRBD2	TRBJ2-7	CASSGTSGSYEQYF	TGTGCCAGCAGCGGGACTAGCGGGAGCTACGAGCAGTACTTC
TRBV9	NA	13	TRBD1	TRBJ2-2	CASSFGTGGELFF	TGTGCCAGCAGCTTCGGGACAGGGGGGGAGCTGTTTTTT
TRBV20-1	few	13	TRBD1	TRBJ1-1	CSASRDRVGEAFF	TGCAGTGCTAGCCGGGACAGGGTTGGTGAAGCTTTCTTT
TRBV9	NA	14	NA	TRBJ1-1	CASSVVAGNTEAFF	TGTGCCAGCAGCGTAGTGGCGGGGAACACTGAAGCTTTCTTT
TRBV29-1	NA	11	NA	TRBJ1-2	CSVGAVDGYTF	TGCAGCGTTGGGGCCGTGGATGGCTACACCTTC
TRBV19	few	13	NA	TRBJ1-1	CASALHMNTEAFF	TGTGCCAGTGCGTTACACATGAACACTGAAGCTTTCTTT
TRBV5-4	NA	14	NA	TRBJ1-2	CASSLVGGAEGYTF	TGTGCCAGCAGCTTGGTTGGGGGGGCGGAAGGCTACACCTTC
TRBV28	NA	14	TRBD2	TRBJ2-1	CAVLKRDSYNEQFF	TGTGCCGTCCTCAAGCGGGACTCCTACAATGAGCAGTTCTTC
TRBV7-2	few	14	TRBD1	TRBJ2-7	CASSPPGQQYEQYF	TGTGCCAGCAGCCCACCGGGACAGCAATACGAGCAGTACTTC
TRBV6-1	few	13	NA	TRBJ1-5	CASSVGSNQPQHF	TGTGCCAGCAGTGTGGGTAGCAATCAGCCCCAGCATTTT
TRBV15	NA	13	NA	TRBJ2-1	CATSKGSINEQFF	TGTGCCACCAGCAAGGGGAGTATCAATGAGCAGTTCTTC
TRBV6-5	few	16	NA	TRBJ2-2	CASSYSITGSTGELFF	TGTGCCAGCAGTTACTCGATAACAGGGAGCACCGGGGAGCTGTTTTTT
TRBV27	NA	14	NA	TRBJ2-7	CASSFSSGPYEQYF	TGTGCCAGCAGTTTTAGCTCCGGCCCCTACGAGCAGTACTTC
TRBV5-1	NA	15	NA	TRBJ2-5	CASSRDGSADETQYF	TGCGCCAGCAGCCGTGATGGGTCAGCGGACGAGACCCAGTACTTC